This T cell receptor beta chain was found in a study of high-grade serous ovarian cancer treatment subgroups. Details on this clone: Its target is unknown.

Tumor samples were taken before definitive surgery or chemotherapy. Sequenced by immunoSEQ multiplex PCR; TCRdb stores in-frame clones only, minus some. Of 2,500 to 3,000 clones listed, 72% are singletons. General study points: Same-patient tumor repertoires overlapped at roughly 0.11 to 0.79; different patients barely overlapped. Clonal relatedness tracked neoantigen level, and by trend copy number and mutation load. Spatial context was lost because tumors were sequenced in bulk.

The CDR3 is 17 amino acids. Trimming took 5 bases from V and 0 from J, leaving 14 bases between them. CDR1 is SGHAT and CDR2 is FQNNGV in the germline V gene. The chain recombines TRBV11-2 with TRBJ2-6; D gene uncertain. The source is a human donor with high-grade serous ovarian cancer. The specimen sequenced was tumor tissue. The CDR3 nucleotides are TGTGCCAGCAGCCCATTTGACACCCCCTCTGGGGCCAACGTCCTGACTTTC. Its protein product is CASSPFDTPSGANVLTF. Based on the CDR3 plus reference TRBV11-2 and TRBJ2-6, the full variable domain is EAGVAQSPRYKIIEKRQSVAFWCNPISGHATLYWYQQILGQGPKLLIQFQNNGVVDDSQLPKDRFSAERLKGVDSTLKIQPAKLEDSAVYLCASSPFDTPSGANVLTFGAGSRLTVL.